The T cell receptor beta chain under discussion was sequenced for a study of OX40 agonist ivuxolimab in advanced cancers. Looking at the study overall: Ivuxolimab was an agonistic, fully human IgG2 monoclonal antibody directed against OX40 (CD134), a costimulatory receptor. In the dose-escalation cohort, over 65% of patients were male, and the mean age was roughly 60 years, with a range of roughly 20 to 80. Three dose-escalation patients achieved partial responses, one with hepatocellular carcinoma and two with cutaneous melanoma. Peripheral TCRbeta sequencing aimed to test whether ivuxolimab altered TCR sequence diversity and caused clonal T-cell expansion. The monotherapy dose-escalation portion (N of about 47 patients) of the phase I ivuxolimab trial is reported in the paper. Patients were allowed to have had prior anti-PD-1, anti-PD-L1 or anti-CTLA-4 therapy, and less than 45% of the dose-escalation patients had previously received checkpoint inhibitors. Among the approximately 54 dose-escalation patients, some 19 had hepatocellular carcinoma, roughly 15 melanoma, 9 renal cell carcinoma and 9 head and neck cancer. Intravenous ivuxolimab was administered to patients every 2 weeks at six dose levels: 0.01, 0.1, 0.3, 1.5, 3 and 10 mg/kg.

Notes on this clone: What antigen it recognizes has not been identified. Base qualities were left out, and no much larger clone turns up one base away.

Patients with autoimmune disease history or receiving systemic immunosuppression were excluded from the trial. Peripheral blood for TCR sequencing was collected from all dose cohorts at baseline, on cycle 4 day 1, and on cycle 7 day 1. Samples were obtained from an open-label, multicenter, first-in-human phase I dose-escalation trial of ivuxolimab. Adults with locally advanced or metastatic melanoma, renal cell, hepatocellular, or head and neck squamous cell carcinoma were enrolled in the trial. CD4+ and CD8+ T cells were sorted separately from peripheral blood before TCR sequencing. Genomic DNA was extracted from sorted cells for sequencing of the TCRbeta CDR3 region. TCRbeta CDR3 regions were sequenced using the immunoSEQ Assay. As stored in TCRdb, this immuneACCESS dataset retains in-frame rearrangements with V and J assigned. A fraction of the clones does not appear; measured against another copy, unresolved V genes explain less than half of the discrepancy, and the remainder lacks a known reason. This sample holds 14,000 or so clones; just under 80% were observed only once. The top ten clones comprise over 12% of the sample.

Study-wide findings and limitations: The antigen specificity of the clonally expanded peripheral T cells was not determined. Low levels of normalized T-cell clonal expansion were also seen in some nonresponding patients. At doses of 0.1 to 3.0 mg/kg, clonal expansion of both CD4+ and CD8+ T cells in blood was seen between baseline and week 6. Partial responders in the 0.1-3.0 mg/kg groups had among the lowest normalized peripheral clonal expansion, especially among CD8+ T cells. After ivuxolimab, more expanded clones were found on average in CD8+ T cells than in CD4+ T cells.

This receptor was taken from an adult with an advanced solid tumor such as melanoma, head and neck, liver or kidney cancer. The material sequenced was CD4+ or CD8+ T cells sorted from blood, taken in a trial of the OX40 agonist ivuxolimab.

The DNA reads TGTGCCAGCAGCAAAGCTTTGTTGGTTGTGTTCGGCGAGCAGTACTTC. This is translated as CASSKALLVVFGEQYF. The V and J genes are TRBV21-1 and TRBJ2-7; TRBD2 is the table's D call and was not checked against the DNA. TRBV21-1 is a listed pseudogene. Reading from cysteine to phenylalanine, the CDR3 counts 16 amino acids. Only the CDR3 region is kept as DNA, spanning 48 bases read in frame from base 1.